This TCR beta chain was identified during a study of OX40 agonist ivuxolimab in advanced cancers. The CDR3 spans 13 residues. CDR1 and CDR2 from the germline V gene are SGHDN and FVKESK. V was pared by 3 bases and J by 7 bases, with 2 bases of the junction left unmatched. The method was immunoSEQ multiplex PCR; TCRdb's version includes in-frame clones alone and lacks a portion of them. The profile covers tens of thousands of clones, with over 75% appearing a single time and about 0.28% taken by the ten largest. Only one count was recorded for this clone. The specimen was CD4+ or CD8+ T cells sorted from blood, collected in a trial of the OX40 agonist ivuxolimab. The sequence came from an adult with an advanced solid tumor such as melanoma, head and neck, liver or kidney cancer. V usage is TRBV14 and J usage is TRBJ1-2; 10 nucleotides match TRBD1. CDR3 sequence reads: CASSQGTGAGYTF. In DNA, the CDR3 is TGTGCCAGCAGCCAGGGGACAGGGGCTGGCTACACCTTC.